This T cell receptor (beta chain) derives from a study of blood T cell repertoires in COVID-19. Participant ages covered about 18 to 100 years across 24 US areas. In assigning cohorts, the study relied on participant-reported clinical history. Two consecutive negative NP/OP PCR tests, clearance, or resolved symptoms defined Cohort 3 recovery. Per the authors' pipeline: By means of reference gene primer amplification, nucleated cell counts were estimated. TCRdb's copy holds only in-frame clones and misses some; the assay was immunoSEQ multiplex PCR. That table furnishes V, J and clone size, whereas the DNA furnished D and trimming. The data hold 150,000 to 200,000 clones, with roughly 80% observed a single time. V lost 4 bases and J lost 3, with 13 bases in between. Germline CDR1 is SGHAT and CDR2 is FQNNGV. This CDR3 has 14 residues.

The receptor's source is a man between 50 and 59 years old who had recovered from COVID-19. The sample was PBMCs or T cells enriched from blood (not recorded which). The chain employs TRBV11-2 and TRBJ2-7; D is perhaps TRBD1 (5 bases). The CDR3 protein is CASSSAQVIYEQYF. The DNA of the CDR3 is TGTGCCAGCAGCTCAGCACAGGTGATCTACGAGCAGTACTTC. Full variable domain (missing parts from reference TRBV11-2 and TRBJ2-7): EAGVAQSPRYKIIEKRQSVAFWCNPISGHATLYWYQQILGQGPKLLIQFQNNGVVDDSQLPKDRFSAERLKGVDSTLKIQPAKLEDSAVYLCASSSAQVIYEQYFGPGTRLTVT.